The source of this T cell receptor (beta chain) is a study of T cell repertoires in cytomegalovirus infection. As for the study in general: In public TCR beta signatures, there were indications of both CMV infection and matching HLA type. Study-level points and caveats: Carriers of CMV and the relevant HLA type were discriminated by public TCR beta frequency.

MiXCR, run by TCRdb on the reads, gives a single entry per CDR3 protein. The data hold about 260,000 distinct CDR3 sequences, with roughly an eighth observed a single time. This clonotype was detected ten times or more. Its target is not known. V was clipped by 2 bases and J by 6 bases; unmatched bases: 9. The CDR3 is 16 amino acids. Looked up from germline, CDR1 is SEHNR and CDR2 is FQNEAQ (reference sequence). The specimen was PBMCs. The gene calls are TRBV7-9 and TRBJ2-7; 11 nucleotides align to TRBD2. The clonotype comes from a human donor in good health (CMV status not recorded). Some clones in this sample may be carry-over from other donors' samples. The CDR3 here is CASSLTLSGGASEQYF. CDR3 sequence (DNA): TGTGCCAGCAGCTTAACCCTTAGCGGGGGGGCTTCCGAGCAGTACTTC.